These 23 T cell receptor beta chains were sequenced from one sample in a study of post-analysis software for immune sequencing data. Study observations and caveats: Patients used about 5 TRBV segments, including TRBV5-6, TRBV5-1 and TRBV20-1, more often than controls.

Unique molecular identifiers tagged the TCR beta cDNA libraries. TCRdb reprocessed the PCR reads via MiXCR and lists one record per CDR3 protein. The data hold approximately 150,000 distinct CDR3 sequences, with 25% to 35% observed a single time. For these TCRs, the target antigens are not known. Material: blood. These receptors all stem from a girl between 10 and 17 years old with multiple sclerosis.

This clonotype was counted many times. The chain recombines TRBV4-1 with TRBJ2-3, with a possible D match to TRBD2 (7 bases). The germline V gene has CDR1 MGHRA and CDR2 YSYEKL. V lost 8 bases and J lost 3, with 15 bases in between. The CDR3 has 14 residues. The CDR3 loop is CASRGLAATDTQYF. Written as DNA, the CDR3 is TGCGCCAGCCGGGGGCTAGCGGCAACAGATACGCAGTATTTT.

Ten or more counts support this clonotype. This chain joins TRBV6-1 and TRBJ2-7; TRBD1 is a possible D gene (6 bases). V was pared by 7 bases and J by 4 bases, with 14 bases between. Germline values: CDR1 MNHNS, CDR2 SASEGT. The CDR3 is made up of 13 amino acids. CDR3 sequence (DNA): TGTGCCAGCAAGCGCCAGGGGTGGTACGAGCAGTACTTC. Amino acids: CASKRQGWYEQYF.

This clonotype was detected only a few times. The J gene is TRBJ1-2, the V gene TRBV5-1; D is ambiguous. CDR3 length: 14 amino acids. Deletions cut 0 bases from V and 7 bases from J, with 13 bases between. From germline, CDR1 is SGHRS and CDR2 YFSETQ. Here the CDR3 DNA reads TGCGCCAGCAGCTTGGACGGAGGTTCAGGTGGCTACACCTTC. The encoded protein is CASSLDGGSGGYTF.

The CDR3 bases are TGTGCCAGTAGTATAGGACAAGGACAGGGGACTTTCTTT. This codes for CASSIGQGQGTFF. The chain recombines TRBV19 with TRBJ1-1; 9 bases are a match to TRBD1. The V gene end was trimmed by 1 base and the J gene end by 12 bases; junction bases not matched to a gene: 6. Germline-derived CDR1 and CDR2 are LNHDA and SQIVND (reference sequence). The CDR3 has 13 amino acids.

Turning to this clonotype: Being one base from a much bigger clone, this may be a read error. This sequence joins TRBV3-1 and TRBJ2-6; D gene unclear. CDR1 is LGHDT, CDR2 YNNKEL, per germline (reference sequence). CDR3 length: 15 amino acids. In nucleotides, the CDR3 is TGTGCCAGCAGCCAAGATACCTCTAGGGCCAACGTCCTGACTTTC. As protein: CASSQDTSRANVLTF.

Concerning this clonotype: This sequence may be a read error, since a much larger clone differs from it by one base. The chain carries TRBV15 and TRBJ2-5; D might be TRBD1 (5 bases). The CDR3 covers 16 residues. The ends were cut back, 5 bases at V and 2 bases at J, with 18 bases in the middle. Per the germline V gene, CDR1 is LNHNV and CDR2 is YYDKDF (reference sequence). The CDR3, as DNA: TGTGCCACCAGCGATCAGACATGGGGCCTTCAAGAGACCCAGTACTTC. As protein: CATSDQTWGLQETQYF.

This clonotype was recorded many times. The chain links TRBV4-2 to TRBJ2-3, with D unclear. The CDR3 contains 13 residues. Trimming shortened V by 1 base and J by 2 bases, and 4 bases separated the two germline ends. The V gene's germline CDR1 is LGHNA and CDR2 YNFKEQ. The CDR3 protein is CASSQGLTDTQYF. The CDR3 DNA follows: TGTGCCAGCAGCCAAGGACTCACAGATACGCAGTATTTT.

The chain has TRBV7-9 and TRBJ2-2, with a possible D match to TRBD1 (5 bases). There are 16 residues in the CDR3. The germline V gene has CDR1 SEHNR and CDR2 FQNEAQ (reference sequence). V gave up 3 bases and J gave up 0 bases, with 11 bases separating them. This CDR3 reads CASSFRAGPNTGELFF. The CDR3 coding sequence is TGTGCCAGCAGCTTCAGGGCAGGGCCGAACACCGGGGAGCTGTTTTTT.

This clonotype occurred a few times. V usage is TRBV9 and J usage is TRBJ2-1; no reliable D call. Trimming removed 4 bases at V and 13 bases at J, with 15 bases between. CDR3 length: 12 residues. The germline V gene encodes CDR1 SGDLS and CDR2 YYNGEE. CDR3 sequence reads: CASSTQGPVQFF. The CDR3, as DNA: TGTGCCAGCAGCACCCAAGGGCCCGTTCAGTTCTTC.

Comment on this clonotype: A much more abundant neighbour one base away suggests this may be a read error. The rearrangement joins TRBV12-3 or TRBV12-4 to TRBJ2-1; either TRBD1 or TRBD2 may supply D (5 bases each). The J call is doubtful: the DNA matches TRBJ2-7 better. CDR3 length equals 18 residues. The CDR3 region has the DNA TGTGCCAGCAGTTCCCGCCCCTGGGGGTACCGCTCCTACAATGAGCAGTACTTC. Translation gives CASSSRPWGYRSYNEQYF.

Many counts were recorded for this clonotype. The chain uses TRBV10-2 and TRBJ2-7; 10 bases match TRBD2. This CDR3 comprises 17 residues. Germline CDR1 reads WSHSY; CDR2 reads SAAADI. With V trimmed by 6 bases and J by 5 bases, 16 bases remained unmatched. The chain's CDR3 is CASSPGLAGAPLHEQYF. As DNA, the CDR3 is TGCGCCAGCAGCCCTGGCCTAGCGGGAGCCCCCCTCCACGAGCAGTACTTC.

This clonotype was detected a few times. V usage is TRBV7-8 and J usage is TRBJ2-1; D is unresolved. The CDR3 spans 11 residues. The germline V and J ends were trimmed by 8 bases and 3 bases, with 5 bases remaining between them. From germline, CDR1 is SGHVS and CDR2 FQNEAQ. The DNA of the CDR3 is TGTGCCAGCCGAAGCTACAATGAGCAGTTCTTC. This translates into CASRSYNEQFF.

This chain connects TRBV7-9 to TRBJ2-1; 8 bases are shared with TRBD1. From germline, CDR1 is SEHNR and CDR2 FQNEAQ (reference sequence). With V trimmed by 6 bases and J by 8 bases, 15 bases remained unmatched. This CDR3 is built from 16 residues. In DNA, the CDR3 is TGTGCCAGCAGTCAGTTTCGGGACAGGTCGATTTATGAGCAGTTCTTC. Protein sequence: CASSQFRDRSIYEQFF.

This clonotype was detected many times. The V call is TRBV20-1, the J call TRBJ1-2, with D hard to call. Germline assignment: CDR1 DFQATT and CDR2 SNEGSKA (reference sequence). Deletions cut 3 bases from V and 7 bases from J, with 15 bases between. The CDR3 spans 13 residues. The CDR3 loop is CSASAYGEAGYTF. CDR3 coding DNA: TGCAGTGCTAGCGCTTACGGGGAGGCTGGCTACACCTTC.

On this clonotype itself: Given a much more abundant clone one base away, this may be a read error. This chain joins TRBV27 and TRBJ2-7; the D gene is possibly TRBD1 (6 bases). Trimming removed 5 bases at V and 6 bases at J, with 14 bases between. The CDR3 length is 13 residues. The germline V gene has CDR1 MNHEY and CDR2 SMNVEV (reference sequence). This chain's CDR3 is CASSPYQTGEQYF. The CDR3 coding sequence is TGTGCCAGCAGTCCCTACCAGACAGGCGAGCAGTACTTC.

The chain has TRBV30 and TRBJ1-1; D unresolved. CDR1 and CDR2 (germline): GTSNPN, SVGIG (reference sequence). The CDR3 runs 11 residues. Deletions cut 1 base from V and 6 bases from J, with 6 bases between. CDR3 sequence (DNA): TGTGCCTGGAGTGGGTTCTCTGAAGCTTTCTTT. It yields the protein CAWSGFSEAFF.

This chain connects TRBV14 to TRBJ1-1; TRBD1 agrees at 7 bases. Germline assignment: CDR1 SGHDN and CDR2 FVKESK. This CDR3 region has 17 residues. V lost 2 bases, J lost 0 bases, and 9 bases stayed unmatched. CDR3 region: CASSQRRTGPLNTEAFF. The CDR3 coding sequence is TGTGCCAGCAGCCAACGTCGGACAGGTCCACTGAACACTGAAGCTTTCTTT.

Concerning this clonotype itself: This may be a read error: a much more frequent sequence differs by one nucleotide. V and J are TRBV7-8 and TRBJ2-4, with a weak D call TRBD1 (6 bases). Germline CDR1 is SGHVS and CDR2 is FQNEAQ. This CDR3 has 14 residues. V was cut by 2 bases and J by 13 bases, with 18 bases left in between. CDR3 nucleotide sequence: TGTGCCAGCAGCTTAAGAGGACAGTCCTACGGGCAGTACTTC. It translates to CASSLRGQSYGQYF.

In this sample, this clonotype turned up a few times. The genes are TRBV5-1 and TRBJ2-7, with 8 nucleotides matching TRBD1. The germline V gene encodes CDR1 SGHRS and CDR2 YFSETQ. Unmatched junction bases numbered 14, after V lost 4 bases and J lost 5 bases. The CDR3 has 16 amino acids. The CDR3 nucleotides are TGCGCCAGCAGCCCAGACCCAAGACAGGGGATCGACGAGCAGTACTTC. Translation gives CASSPDPRQGIDEQYF.

Ten or more counts support this clonotype. CDR3 amino acids: CASSLGAGPYNEQFF. The CDR3 DNA sequence: TGTGCCAGCAGCTTGGGGGCGGGGCCCTACAATGAGCAGTTCTTC. This chain joins TRBV7-2 and TRBJ2-1; D assignment may be TRBD1 or TRBD2 (6 bases each). The length of the CDR3 is 15 residues. Germline V gene lookup returns CDR1 SGHTA and CDR2 FQGNSA. The V end lost 3 bases, the J end lost 2 bases, and 11 bases lay between the germline ends.

This clonotype was seen only once. One end of the junction varies from germline; a read error may be responsible. The chain links TRBV12-3 or TRBV12-4 to TRBJ2-5; 12 nucleotides line up with TRBD1. CDR3 length equals 16 residues. DNA of the CDR3: TGTGACAGCAGTCCTGCCGGGACAGGGGGCTACCTTACCCAGTACTTC. Translation: CDSSPAGTGGYLTQYF.

The rearrangement uses TRBV3-1 and TRBJ1-1; maybe TRBD1 (6 bases). Germline CDR1 and CDR2: LGHDT and YNNKEL (reference sequence). The CDR3 runs 13 residues. V lost 1 base, J lost 4 bases, and 7 bases lay in between. CDR3 residues: CASSQGGGTEAFF. The DNA of the CDR3 is TGTGCCAGCAGCCAAGGAGGGGGCACTGAAGCTTTCTTT.

This chain links TRBV5-1 with TRBJ1-2; D unclear. This CDR3 has 14 residues. The germline V and J ends were trimmed by 0 bases and 2 bases, with 8 bases remaining between them. Germline V gene lookup returns CDR1 SGHRS and CDR2 YFSETQ. The CDR3 loop is CASSLGRTNYGYTF. CDR3 DNA: TGCGCCAGCAGCTTGGGTCGGACGAACTATGGCTACACCTTC.